This T cell receptor beta chain was documented in a study of shared clonotypes between healthy human individuals (dated by TCRdb to the early 2020s). Regarding the study in general: Three men and a couple of women, aged 18 to 49 years, made up the cohort. Per donor, three plates each were used for CD4 naive and CD4 memory, two for CD8 naive, and one for CD8 memory. To estimate repertoire size and how much clonotypes are shared between individuals, the study performed deep sequencing of blood TCR repertoires from roughly five healthy adults. Different laboratories and diverse techniques were used to prepare libraries and sequence TCR repertoires, to increase sequencing depth and limit assay-specific biases. Per donor, leukapheresis produced somewhere between about 0.94 and 9 billion PBMCs.

Using the deep immunoSEQ assay, TCR CDR3 regions were amplified from genomic DNA by multiplex PCR. Genomic DNA extracted from each cell subset was distributed evenly over all wells of several immunoSEQ 96-well plates, and each plate served as one replicate. For sorted subsets, about 210 ng of genomic DNA, equivalent to tens of thousands of T cell genomes, went into each replicate PCR. Purified libraries were quantified with a Qubit 3.0 fluorometer, sized on a Bioanalyzer 2100, and re-quantified with the KAPA Library Quantification kit. Each immunoSEQ 96-well plate was sequenced on its own single-read 150-cycle Illumina NextSeq 550 flow cell. The paper's processing steps were these. Because the immunoSEQ output held only junctional sequences and lacked quality scores, the filtering could not match the filtering applied to full-length reads. To assign V/J genes and CDR3, sequences were annotated using PyIR, a Python wrapper for IgBLAST v1.9, with IMGT germline references. Reads were removed for weak V/J assignments (E-value above 1e-6), missing CDR3, stop codons, out-of-frame junctions, or ambiguous translated residues. V3J clonotypes were defined as sequences sharing the same inferred V gene, J gene, and CDR3 amino acid sequence. Percentage overlap between repertoires was calculated by dividing the number of shared unique clonotypes by the size of the smaller repertoire. Richness of each repertoire was evaluated using RTK rarefaction, the Chao1 estimator, and Recon v2.1 estimates of unobserved clonotypes. Generation probabilities were computed with OLGA for all TCRbeta clonotypes obtained by the gDNA method from several donors. The table comes from immuneACCESS by way of TCRdb, which keeps in-frame sequences with V and J called. Part of the clones is missing from these tables; in studies checked, under half for an unresolved V gene and the rest for unknown reasons. The V and J calls and clone size come from that table; D and trimming were worked out from the DNA. The sample table lists over 100,000 clones, 55% to 70% of them with a count of one. The ten most abundant clones make up 24% of the sample.

Ten or more counts support this clone. Which antigen it targets is not known. Base qualities are not recorded, but no much larger clone differs from it by a single base. There are 15 amino acids in the CDR3, from cysteine to phenylalanine inclusive. Of the read, only the CDR3 DNA is kept; its 45 bases are in frame from base 1. V was cut back by 4 bases and J by 3 bases, leaving a gap of 14 bases between them. For CDR1 and CDR2, the germline V gene lists MRHNA and SNTAGT. Healthy HIV-negative adults with no recently reported acute infections or vaccinations were included as donors. Every donor was a Caucasian adult residing in Nashville, Tennessee, USA. CD8 memory samples combined magnetically selected CD45RO+ cells with CCR7-negative CD45RA+ effector memory (TemRA) cells. Blood was collected by leukapheresis, and PBMCs were isolated by Ficoll-Histopaque density gradient centrifugation and then cryopreserved in liquid nitrogen vapor phase. Analytical flow cytometry was used to check the purity and quantity of every magnetically sorted T cell population. Genomic DNA was isolated from every sorted fraction and measured by UV absorbance on a Nanodrop 2000c.

The paper's findings and limits, for the study overall: The small number of donors limited the genetic and exposure-history diversity represented. Pairwise subsampling indicated that sequencing depth was expected to affect the degree of clonotype sharing among donors. Rarefaction of sorted-subset datasets indicated incomplete sequencing despite the large sequencing depth. Higher generation probabilities were observed for clonotypes shared by all four sorted-subset donors than for non-shared clonotypes. Only blood was sampled, and tissue TCR repertoires likely differ from those in blood. Across a few donors, approximately 5% of naive CD4, roughly 3.8% of naive CD8, roughly 2.2% of memory CD4, and under 0.45% of memory CD8 clonotypes were shared. Estimated clonotype richness was generally larger for naive than for memory subsets.

The sample comprised memory CD8+ T cells sorted from blood. The cell subset or site tag for this specimen amounts to: CD45RO+ cells pooled with CCR7-negative TemRA cells. The receptor was derived from a woman aged 30 to 39 in good health. The chain is made from TRBV6-4 and TRBJ2-3, with the D call perhaps TRBD1 or TRBD2, as 5 bases match in each case. In nucleotides, the sequence is TGTGCCAGCAGTGTATCTAGCCAGGGAACAGATACGCAGTATTTT. Its translation is CASSVSSQGTDTQYF.